A single sample gave rise to the 31 T cell receptor beta chains below, sequenced in a study of Ad26.COV2.S vaccination and SARS-CoV-2 variants. Produced via immunoSEQ multiplex PCR; TCRdb's table is partial and in-frame only. The sample yields 360,000 or so clones, around 86% seen once. The treatment is: around 19 received Ad26.COV2.S at low or high dose, single or two shots; 5 received placebo; per-sample allocation not given. Sampling happened 63 days after the first vaccine or placebo injection. The sequencing here drew on peripheral blood, taken in a trial of Ad26.COV2.S vaccine versus placebo. The source of these receptors is a person aged 18-65 years who received the Ad26.COV2.S COVID-19 vaccine or a placebo.

The gene calls are TRBV3-1 (or the pseudogene TRBV3-2) and TRBJ1-2, with D possibly TRBD1 on 5 matching bases. V was trimmed by 2 bases and J by 4 bases, leaving 14 bases between them. In germline, CDR1 is LGHDT, CDR2 YNNKEL (reference sequence). This CDR3 contains 15 residues. In DNA form, the CDR3 reads TGTGCCAGCAGCCAAAGGACCGGGACGACCTATGGCTACACCTTC. Its translation is CASSQRTGTTYGYTF.

The V gene is TRBV7-8, the J gene TRBJ2-7; D gene unclear. The CDR3 spans 14 residues. Germline V gene lookup returns CDR1 SGHVS and CDR2 FQNEAQ. V dropped 10 bases and J dropped 2 bases, with 18 bases sitting between them. This chain's CDR3 is CATSPLKAPYEQYF. The CDR3 nucleotides read TGTGCCACATCTCCCCTCAAGGCACCCTACGAGCAGTACTTC.

The chain has TRBV3-1 (or the pseudogene TRBV3-2) and TRBJ2-2; maybe TRBD2 (6 bases). The CDR3 has 16 amino acids. V shed 0 bases and J shed 4 bases, with 12 bases lying between them. Germline V CDR1 and CDR2: LGHDT, YNNKEL (reference sequence). Here the CDR3 DNA reads TGTGCCAGCAGCCAAGAGGGACTTGGGGGCACCGGGGAGCTGTTTTTT. It translates to CASSQEGLGGTGELFF.

The chain links TRBV2 to TRBJ1-1, with a tentative D call TRBD1 (6 bases). Trimming removed 5 bases at V and 3 bases at J, with 19 bases between. Germline-derived CDR1 and CDR2 are SNHLY and FYNNEI. This CDR3 is built from 16 residues. The DNA of the CDR3 is TGTGCCAGCAGTACCTGGAGGGGGGGAAATCACACTGAAGCTTTCTTT. Protein product: CASSTWRGGNHTEAFF.

This clone is a singleton in its sample. CDR3 in DNA: TGTGCCAGCAACTCAGACAGGGGGTGGGCTGAAGCTTTCTTT. It encodes CASNSDRGWAEAFF. The rearrangement uses TRBV2 and TRBJ1-1; 9 bases map to TRBD1. V shed 7 bases and J 6 bases; nucleotides not matched to a gene: 9. The CDR3 contains 14 residues. Looked up from germline, CDR1 is SNHLY and CDR2 is FYNNEI.

This clone occurred once. The chain couples TRBV7-2 to TRBJ2-1, with 12 bases aligning to TRBD2. J lost 7 bases, V lost 5 bases, and 9 bases had no gene match. This CDR3 comprises 16 residues. CDR1 and CDR2 from the germline V gene are SGHTA and FQGNSA. The CDR3 spells CASSLGRTSGVNEQFF. The CDR3 DNA sequence: TGTGCCAGCAGCCTAGGCCGGACTAGCGGGGTGAATGAGCAGTTCTTC. Full variable domain (outside the CDR3, taken from reference TRBV7-2 and TRBJ2-1): GAGVSQSPSNKVTEKGKDVELRCDPISGHTALYWYRQSLGQGLEFLIYFQGNSAPDKSGLPSDRFSAERTGGSVSTLTIQRTQQEDSAVYLCASSLGRTSGVNEQFFGPGTRLTVL.

The J gene is TRBJ2-7, the V gene TRBV19; the match to TRBD1 covers 7 bases. Trimming at V came to 1 base and at J to 7 bases, leaving 4 bases not matched to a gene. The CDR3 length is 13 residues. Germline loops: CDR1 LNHDA, CDR2 SQIVND (reference sequence). CDR3 nucleotide sequence: TGTGCCAGTAGTATAGGACAGGGAATGGAGCAGTACTTC. Translation: CASSIGQGMEQYF.

This clone was detected only once. The chain employs TRBV7-9 and TRBJ2-7, with D maybe TRBD1 (5 bases). The CDR3 sequence is 14 residues long. In germline, CDR1 is SEHNR, CDR2 FQNEAQ (reference sequence). Trimming pared 2 bases from V and 2 bases from J, leaving 10 bases between. CDR3: CASSLSGQPYEQYF. The CDR3 DNA follows: TGTGCCAGCAGCTTATCAGGGCAGCCCTACGAGCAGTACTTC.

CDR3 bases: TGTGCCAGCAGGGGCAGAAGAAATGAAAAACTGTTTTTT. Encoded protein: CASRGRRNEKLFF. The V gene is TRBV27, the J gene TRBJ1-4, with unresolved D. The CDR3 is 13 residues long. In germline, CDR1 is MNHEY, CDR2 SMNVEV (reference sequence). V was shortened by 6 bases and J by 5 bases, with 10 bases between the two germline ends.

The rearrangement links TRBV29-1 to TRBJ1-6; D gene ambiguous. Germline-derived CDR1 and CDR2 are SQVTM and ANQGSEA. V was shortened by 4 bases and J by 7 bases, with 11 bases between the two germline ends. This CDR3 spans 13 amino acids. This chain's CDR3 is CSVVLGANSPLHF. CDR3 DNA: TGCAGCGTTGTACTGGGAGCAAATTCACCCCTCCACTTT.

J is TRBJ2-7 and V is TRBV11-2, with 7 nucleotides matching TRBD2. CDR1 and CDR2 from the germline V gene are SGHAT and FQNNGV. Germline trimming cut 1 base from V and 6 bases from J; bases unmatched to any gene: 3. The CDR3 is 13 amino acids. CDR3: CASSLGGGGEQYF. CDR3 sequence (DNA): TGTGCCAGCAGCTTAGGGGGCGGGGGCGAGCAGTACTTC.

This sequence joins TRBV7-3 and TRBJ1-1; a weak D match, TRBD1 (5 bases). Trimming shortened V by 3 bases and J by 6 bases, and 11 bases separated the two germline ends. Germline V gene data show CDR1 as SGHTA and CDR2 as FQGTGA. This CDR3 has 13 amino acids. The CDR3 sequence: CASSLPGVAEAFF. The CDR3 DNA reads as TGTGCCAGCAGCTTGCCGGGGGTCGCTGAAGCTTTCTTT.

This clone occurred once. This chain connects TRBV4-2 to TRBJ1-4, with 10 nucleotides matching TRBD1. The CDR3 sequence is 16 residues long. Losses at the gene ends were 5 bases for V and 5 bases for J; bases not matched to a gene: 8. Germline values: CDR1 LGHNA, CDR2 YNFKEQ. Here the CDR3 reads CASSTPWTGGNEKLFF. The DNA of the CDR3 is TGTGCCAGCAGCACCCCGTGGACAGGGGGGAATGAAAAACTGTTTTTT.

The gene calls are TRBV3-1 (or the pseudogene TRBV3-2) and TRBJ1-2; D is perhaps TRBD1 (6 bases). Germline CDR1 is LGHDT and CDR2 is YNNKEL (reference sequence). The V gene lost 1 base and the J gene lost 8 bases, with 17 bases spanning the gap. The CDR3 consists of 15 residues. The CDR3 coding sequence is TGTGCCAGCAGCCAAGGGGACACGGTGATAGGGGGCTACACCTTC. Its translation is CASSQGDTVIGGYTF.

V gene TRBV5-6 combines with J gene TRBJ1-1; D unresolved. The V end lost 2 bases, the J end lost 0 bases, and 14 bases lay between the germline ends. Germline V gene lookup returns CDR1 SGHDT and CDR2 YYEEEE. The CDR3 sequence is 16 residues long. The CDR3 loop is CASSFWAGHMNTEAFF. CDR3 in DNA: TGTGCCAGCAGCTTTTGGGCAGGCCACATGAACACTGAAGCTTTCTTT.

The CDR3 sequence is CSVENGSSGNTIYF. The CDR3 region has the DNA TGCAGCGTTGAAAACGGGAGCTCTGGAAACACCATATATTTT. The chain is built from TRBV29-1 and TRBJ1-3; D not resolved. The germline CDR1 and CDR2 sequences are SQVTM and ANQGSEA. Trimming took 2 bases from V and 0 from J, leaving 8 bases between them. The CDR3 totals 14 residues. The variable domain in full, completed from reference TRBV29-1 and TRBJ1-3, reads SAVISQKPSRDICQRGTSLTIQCQVDSQVTMMFWYRQQPGQSLTLIATANQGSEATYESGFVIDKFPISRPNLTFSTLTVSNMSPEDSSIYLCSVENGSSGNTIYFGEGSWLTVV.

The chain couples TRBV4-1 to TRBJ2-3; tentatively, D is TRBD1 (6 bases). Germline assignment: CDR1 MGHRA and CDR2 YSYEKL. V lost 0 bases and J lost 6, with 13 bases in between. CDR3 length: 15 amino acids. CDR3 nucleotides: TGCGCCAGCAGCCAAGATTCAGGGGCTGGGGATACGCAGTATTTT. Protein sequence: CASSQDSGAGDTQYF.

J is TRBJ2-5 and V is TRBV5-1, with D possibly matching TRBD2 (6 bases). The CDR3 loop spans 17 amino acids. The germline V gene encodes CDR1 SGHRS and CDR2 YFSETQ. V lost 0 bases to trimming and J lost 5 bases, with 20 bases between them. The CDR3 reads CASSLAGAAGGMETQYF. In nucleotides, the CDR3 is TGCGCCAGCAGCTTGGCCGGGGCAGCCGGAGGGATGGAGACCCAGTACTTC.

This chain connects TRBV6-1 to TRBJ2-2, with a possible D match to TRBD2 (6 bases). Trimming pared 1 base from V and 7 bases from J, leaving 13 bases between. The CDR3 is 15 residues long. Germline loops: CDR1 MNHNS, CDR2 SASEGT. CDR3 protein: CASSEGGRRVGELFF. The CDR3 region has the DNA TGTGCCAGCAGTGAAGGGGGCAGGAGGGTCGGGGAGCTGTTTTTT.

This clone came up a few times. The chain is built from TRBV10-3 and TRBJ2-2; maybe TRBD2 (6 bases). Trimming pared 3 bases from V and 4 bases from J, leaving 12 bases between. Germline loops: CDR1 ENHRY, CDR2 SYGVKD. The CDR3 consists of 15 residues. In DNA, the CDR3 is TGTGCCATCAGTGATGGCGGGGCTGGCACCGGGGAGCTGTTTTTT. Its protein is CAISDGGAGTGELFF.

This chain's CDR3 is CAISKDRGRTVGYTF. The CDR3 DNA sequence: TGTGCCATCAGTAAAGACAGGGGGAGGACGGTTGGCTACACCTTC. The chain joins TRBV10-3 to TRBJ1-2; TRBD1 matches 9 bases. V lost 5 bases, J lost 7 bases, and 11 bases stayed unmatched. Germline V gene sequence: CDR1 ENHRY, CDR2 SYGVKD. CDR3 length: 15 residues.

This chain links TRBV11-1 with TRBJ2-3, with D possibly being TRBD1 or TRBD2 (6 bases each). In germline, CDR1 is SGHAT, CDR2 FQDESV (reference sequence). This CDR3 region has 15 residues. The V gene lost 2 bases and the J gene lost 5 bases, with 14 bases spanning the gap. CDR3 residues: CASSLNPGAGDTQYF. Here the CDR3 DNA reads TGTGCCAGCAGCTTAAACCCGGGGGCGGGAGATACGCAGTATTTT.

The chain has TRBV7-9 and TRBJ2-1, with D possibly matching TRBD1 (5 bases). The V end was cut by 2 bases, the J end by 10 bases, with 9 bases between. Germline CDR1 is SEHNR and CDR2 is FQNEAQ (reference sequence). The CDR3 sequence is 12 residues long. The CDR3: CASSLSNREQFF. CDR3 nucleotides: TGTGCCAGCAGCTTATCGAACAGGGAGCAGTTCTTC.

This clone was seen once. The chain is built from TRBV6-2 or TRBV6-3 and TRBJ2-7, with 11 bases fitting TRBD1. The CDR3 length is 14 residues. Germline V gene sequence: CDR1 MNHEY, CDR2 SVGEGT. The J segment lost 2 bases and the V segment lost 6 bases, leaving 3 bases of the junction unmatched. DNA of the CDR3: TGTGCCAGCAGCCCGGGACAGGGGGCCTACGAGCAGTACTTC. Protein product: CASSPGQGAYEQYF.

This sequence joins TRBV4-2 and TRBJ2-3; TRBD2 might be the D (6 bases). CDR1 is LGHNA, CDR2 YNFKEQ, per germline. The length of the CDR3 is 12 residues. Trimming shortened V by 4 bases and J by 6 bases, and 8 bases separated the two germline ends. The CDR3: CASSPGGDTQYF. The CDR3 DNA reads TGTGCCAGCAGCCCCGGAGGGGATACGCAGTATTTT.

This chain connects TRBV7-2 to TRBJ2-2, with no clear D. The germline CDR1 and CDR2 sequences are SGHTA and FQGNSA. The germline V and J ends were trimmed by 11 bases and 5 bases, with 9 bases remaining between them. CDR3 size: 11 residues. CDR3 region: CAVGITGELFF. Written as DNA, the CDR3 is TGTGCCGTGGGAATTACCGGGGAGCTGTTTTTT.

The chain combines TRBV3-1 (or the pseudogene TRBV3-2) with TRBJ2-4, with 7 bases identical to TRBD2. V dropped 0 bases and J dropped 0; count of bases not matched to a gene: 8. CDR3 length: 18 amino acids. Germline V lookup: CDR1 LGHDT, CDR2 YNNKEL (reference sequence). As DNA, the CDR3 is TGTGCCAGCAGCCAAGATGGGAGGGGAGGTCTAGCCAAAAACATTCAGTACTTC. Translation gives CASSQDGRGGLAKNIQYF.

The CDR3 loop reads CASSYRASRNTIYF. Here the CDR3 DNA reads TGTGCCAGCAGTTACCGGGCAAGTAGAAACACCATATATTTT. This chain uses TRBV6-5 with TRBJ1-3; no reliable D call. Germline V CDR1 and CDR2: MNHEY, SVGAGI. The CDR3 extends over 14 amino acids. Trimming shortened V by 2 bases and J by 5 bases, and 10 bases separated the two germline ends.

This clone was seen a single time. V usage is TRBV19 and J usage is TRBJ1-2; no clear D. The germline V gene has CDR1 LNHDA and CDR2 SQIVND (reference sequence). V dropped 6 bases and J dropped 5 bases, with 19 bases sitting between them. The length of the CDR3 is 15 residues. The CDR3 DNA sequence: TGTGCCAGTAGCCCCGGGCACCTCGCCTCTTATGGCTACACCTTC. Residues: CASSPGHLASYGYTF.

The V and J genes are TRBV9 and TRBJ1-6; the D is unclear. The CDR3 spans 14 residues. Trimming took 3 bases from V and 10 from J, leaving 14 bases between them. Germline assignment: CDR1 SGDLS and CDR2 YYNGEE. The CDR3 nucleotides are TGTGCCAGCAGCGCATCATCCTCGGGCTCACCCCTCCACTTT. Protein: CASSASSSGSPLHF. The full variable domain, with the rest looked up from reference TRBV9 and TRBJ1-6, is DSGVTQTPKHLITATGQRVTLRCSPRSGDLSVYWYQQSLDQGLQFLIQYYNGEERAKGNILERFSAQQFPDLHSELNLSSLELGDSALYFCASSASSSGSPLHFGNGTRLTVT.

The gene calls are TRBV10-1 and TRBJ2-1; 9 positions agree with TRBD1. The CDR3 length is 18 residues. CDR1 WNHNN and CDR2 SYGVQD come from the germline V gene (reference sequence). With 2 bases clipped from V and 3 bases from J, the junction kept 11 bases outside the gene matches. The DNA of the CDR3 is TGCGCCAGCAGTGAGGGACAGGGGTTCGCCGCTCGCTACAATGAGCAGTTCTTC. Encoded protein: CASSEGQGFAARYNEQFF.